The entry that follows covers one T cell receptor beta chain sequence. The antigen remains unidentified. The sample's treatment: some 20 received Ad26.COV2.S at low or high dose, single or two shots; roughly five received placebo; per-sample allocation not given. Material that was analyzed had been drawn on day 63 after the first vaccine or placebo injection. These data come from a study of Ad26.COV2.S vaccination and SARS-CoV-2 variants. Study-wide findings and caveats: Reportedly, after vaccination the spike-specific CD8+ and CD4+ T cell responses displayed substantial breadth.

The J segment lost 6 bases and the V segment lost 5 bases, leaving 12 bases of the junction unmatched. This CDR3 is built from 15 residues. Germline values: CDR1 SGHDT, CDR2 YYEEEE. The assay was immunoSEQ multiplex PCR, and TCRdb's table has in-frame clones only and misses some. The sample shows roughly 320,000 clones, 70% to 90% of them seen only once. This chain joins TRBV5-6 and TRBJ1-2; 8 bases are a match to TRBD1. Sequences were derived from peripheral blood, sampled in a trial of Ad26.COV2.S vaccine versus placebo. The sequence was collected from a person between 18 and 59 years old who received the Ad26.COV2.S COVID-19 vaccine or a placebo. This CDR3 is CASRPKTDRVDGYTF. CDR3 bases: TGTGCCAGCAGACCTAAGACGGACAGGGTGGATGGCTACACCTTC.